The TCR beta chain under discussion was sequenced for a study of blood T cell repertoires in COVID-19. One Seattle source followed patients from active infection through their disease course. CDR3 length equals 12 residues. V was shortened by 2 bases and J by 3 bases, with 5 bases between the two germline ends. Per the germline V gene, CDR1 is MDHEN and CDR2 is SYDVKM. The repertoire was sequenced with immunoSEQ multiplex PCR; TCRdb's copy has only in-frame clones and lacks some. There are some 160,000 clones in the sample; under 95% occur only once, and approximately 4.6% lies in the top ten. V usage is TRBV28 and J usage is TRBJ2-7; D is uncertain. Material for sequencing was peripheral blood. The TCR sequence derives from a man aged 18 to 30 with COVID-19, enrolled during active disease. The CDR3 protein is CASSLPYYEQYF. The CDR3 DNA reads as TGTGCCAGCAGTTTACCCTACTACGAGCAGTACTTC.